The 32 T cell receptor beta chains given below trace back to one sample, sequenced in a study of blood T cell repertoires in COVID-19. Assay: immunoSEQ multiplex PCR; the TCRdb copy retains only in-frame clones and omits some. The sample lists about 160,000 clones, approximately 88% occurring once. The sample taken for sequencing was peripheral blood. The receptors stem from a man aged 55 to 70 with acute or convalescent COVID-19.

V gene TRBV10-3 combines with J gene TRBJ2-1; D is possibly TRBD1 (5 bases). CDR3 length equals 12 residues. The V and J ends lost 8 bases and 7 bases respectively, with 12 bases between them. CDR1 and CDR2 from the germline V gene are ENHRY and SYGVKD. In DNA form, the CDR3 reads TGTGCCATCGAAGGGCAGGGAAATGAGCAGTTCTTC. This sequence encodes CAIEGQGNEQFF.

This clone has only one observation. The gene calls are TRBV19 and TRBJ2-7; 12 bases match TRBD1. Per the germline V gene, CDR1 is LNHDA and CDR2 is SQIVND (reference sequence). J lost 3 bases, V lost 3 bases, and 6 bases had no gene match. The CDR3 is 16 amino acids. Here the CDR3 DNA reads TGTGCCAGTAGTATCCTAGGGACAGGGGGCGGCTACGAGCAGTACTTC. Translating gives CASSILGTGGGYEQYF.

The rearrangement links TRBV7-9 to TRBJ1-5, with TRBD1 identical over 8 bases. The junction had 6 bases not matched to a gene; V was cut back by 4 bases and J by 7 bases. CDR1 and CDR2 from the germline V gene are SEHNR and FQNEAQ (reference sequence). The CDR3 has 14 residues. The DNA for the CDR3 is TGTGCCAGCAGCTCGACAGGGGAGGGGCAGCCCCAGCATTTT. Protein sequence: CASSSTGEGQPQHF.

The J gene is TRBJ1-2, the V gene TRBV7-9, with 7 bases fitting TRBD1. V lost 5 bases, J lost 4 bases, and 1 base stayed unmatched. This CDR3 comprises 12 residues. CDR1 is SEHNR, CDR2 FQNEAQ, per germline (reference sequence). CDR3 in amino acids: CASSGTAYGYTF. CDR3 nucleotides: TGTGCCAGCAGCGGGACAGCCTATGGCTACACCTTC.

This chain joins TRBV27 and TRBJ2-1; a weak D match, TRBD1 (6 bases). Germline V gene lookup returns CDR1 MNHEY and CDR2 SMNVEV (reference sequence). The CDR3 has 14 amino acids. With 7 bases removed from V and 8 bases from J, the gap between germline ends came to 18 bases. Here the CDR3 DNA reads TGTGCCAGCAATCCTACAGGGCTGGTCGATGAGCAGTTCTTC. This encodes CASNPTGLVDEQFF.

The CDR3 loop reads CASSPRDSLSGANVLTF. The CDR3 nucleotides are TGTGCCAGTAGTCCCCGGGACAGCCTGAGTGGGGCCAACGTCCTGACTTTC. The chain carries TRBV19 and TRBJ2-6; 7 nucleotides align to TRBD1. V lost 5 bases and J lost 3; bases outside the gene matches: 10. This CDR3 region has 17 residues. The V gene's germline CDR1 is LNHDA and CDR2 SQIVND (reference sequence).

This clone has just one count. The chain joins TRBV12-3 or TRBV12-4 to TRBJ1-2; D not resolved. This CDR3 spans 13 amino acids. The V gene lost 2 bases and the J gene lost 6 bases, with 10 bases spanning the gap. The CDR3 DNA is TGTGCCAGCAGTTTAAACGAGGAGAATGGCTACACCTTC. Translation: CASSLNEENGYTF.

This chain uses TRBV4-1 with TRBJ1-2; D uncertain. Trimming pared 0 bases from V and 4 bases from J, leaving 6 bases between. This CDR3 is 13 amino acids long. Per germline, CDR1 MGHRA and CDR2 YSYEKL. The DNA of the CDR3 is TGCGCCAGCAGCCAAGATTCCAGCTATGGCTACACCTTC. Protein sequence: CASSQDSSYGYTF.

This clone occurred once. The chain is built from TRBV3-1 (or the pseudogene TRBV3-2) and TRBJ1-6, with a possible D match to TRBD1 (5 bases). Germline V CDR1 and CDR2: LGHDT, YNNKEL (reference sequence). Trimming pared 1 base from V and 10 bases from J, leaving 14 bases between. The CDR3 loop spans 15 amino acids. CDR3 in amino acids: CASSQVWGGRSPLHF. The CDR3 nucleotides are TGTGCCAGCAGCCAAGTTTGGGGGGGACGATCACCCCTCCACTTT.

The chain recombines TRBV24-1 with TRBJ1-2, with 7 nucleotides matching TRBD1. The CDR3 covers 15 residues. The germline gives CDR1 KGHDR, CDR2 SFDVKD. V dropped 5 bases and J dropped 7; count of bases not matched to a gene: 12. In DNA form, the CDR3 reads TGTGCCACCAGTGGTAGGGACAGCCTGACGAGTGGCTACACCTTC. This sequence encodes CATSGRDSLTSGYTF.

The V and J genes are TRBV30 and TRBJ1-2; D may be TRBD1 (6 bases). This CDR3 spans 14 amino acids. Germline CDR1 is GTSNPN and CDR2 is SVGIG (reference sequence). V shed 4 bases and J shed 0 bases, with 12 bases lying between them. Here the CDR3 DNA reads TGTGCCTGGACCCTGACAGGTGCTAACTATGGCTACACCTTC. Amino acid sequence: CAWTLTGANYGYTF.

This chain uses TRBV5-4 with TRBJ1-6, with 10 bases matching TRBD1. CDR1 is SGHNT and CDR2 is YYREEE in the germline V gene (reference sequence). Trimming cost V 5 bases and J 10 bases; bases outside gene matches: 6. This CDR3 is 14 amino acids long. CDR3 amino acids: CASSRQGASSPLHF. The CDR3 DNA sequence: TGTGCCAGCAGTCGACAGGGGGCGAGCTCACCCCTCCACTTT.

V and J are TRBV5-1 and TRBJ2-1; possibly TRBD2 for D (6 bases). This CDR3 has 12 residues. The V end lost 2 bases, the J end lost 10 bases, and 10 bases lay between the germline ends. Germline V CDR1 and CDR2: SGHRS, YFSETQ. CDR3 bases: TGCGCCAGCAGCTTAGCGGCGGGGGAGCAGTTCTTC. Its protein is CASSLAAGEQFF.

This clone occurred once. CDR3 sequence reads: CASSRPGQGARGYTF. CDR3 sequence (DNA): TGTGCCAGTTCAAGACCGGGACAGGGGGCGCGGGGCTACACCTTC. V is TRBV19 and J is TRBJ1-2; TRBD1 matches at 12 bases. The J segment lost 8 bases and the V segment lost 8 bases, leaving 12 bases of the junction unmatched. The CDR3 runs to 15 residues. Per germline, CDR1 LNHDA and CDR2 SQIVND (reference sequence).

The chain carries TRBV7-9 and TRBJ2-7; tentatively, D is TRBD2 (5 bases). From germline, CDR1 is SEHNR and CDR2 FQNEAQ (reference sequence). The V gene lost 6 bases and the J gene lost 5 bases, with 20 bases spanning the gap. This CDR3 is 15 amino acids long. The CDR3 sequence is CASSMVEGRVNEQYF. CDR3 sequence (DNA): TGTGCCAGCAGTATGGTCGAGGGCCGAGTGAACGAGCAGTACTTC.

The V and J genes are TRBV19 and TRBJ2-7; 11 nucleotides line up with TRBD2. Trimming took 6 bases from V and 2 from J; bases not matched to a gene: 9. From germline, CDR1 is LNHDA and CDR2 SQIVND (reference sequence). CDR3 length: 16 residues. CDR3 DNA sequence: TGTGCCAGTAGGATGGCGGCTAGCGGGGGGACCTACGAGCAGTACTTC. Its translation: CASRMAASGGTYEQYF.

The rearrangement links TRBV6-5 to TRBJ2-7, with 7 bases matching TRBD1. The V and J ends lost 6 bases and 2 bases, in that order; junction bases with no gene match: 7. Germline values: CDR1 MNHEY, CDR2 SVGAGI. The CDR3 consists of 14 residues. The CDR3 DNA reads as TGTGCCAGCAGCCTCCGGGACAGAACCTACGAGCAGTACTTC. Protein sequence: CASSLRDRTYEQYF.

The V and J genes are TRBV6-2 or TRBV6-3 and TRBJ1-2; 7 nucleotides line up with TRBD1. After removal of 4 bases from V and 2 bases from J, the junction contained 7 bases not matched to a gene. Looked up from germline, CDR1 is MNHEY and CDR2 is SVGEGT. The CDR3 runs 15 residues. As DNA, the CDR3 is TGTGCCAGCAGTTCGCGGACAGGAAGGAACTATGGCTACACCTTC. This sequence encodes CASSSRTGRNYGYTF.

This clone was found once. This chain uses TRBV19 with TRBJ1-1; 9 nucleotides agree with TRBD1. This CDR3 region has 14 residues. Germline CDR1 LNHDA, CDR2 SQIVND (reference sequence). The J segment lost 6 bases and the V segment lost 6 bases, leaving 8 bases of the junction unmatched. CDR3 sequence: CASSQTGGIAEAFF. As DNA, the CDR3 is TGTGCCAGTAGCCAGACAGGGGGGATCGCTGAAGCTTTCTTT.

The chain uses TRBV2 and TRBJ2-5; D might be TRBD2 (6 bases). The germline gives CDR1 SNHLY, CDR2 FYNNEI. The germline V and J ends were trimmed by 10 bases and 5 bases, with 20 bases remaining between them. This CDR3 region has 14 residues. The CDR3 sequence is CATTWGDGRETQYF. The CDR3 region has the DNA TGTGCCACCACCTGGGGGGACGGTCGTGAGACCCAGTACTTC.

CDR3 bases: TGTGCCAGCAGTGAGTCCGGGGGGGCCTTCGGTACGCAGTATTTT. This encodes CASSESGGAFGTQYF. V and J are TRBV25-1 and TRBJ2-3, with TRBD2 matching over 8 bases. The CDR3 sequence is 15 residues long. The germline V gene encodes CDR1 MGHDK and CDR2 SYGVNS. J was trimmed by 8 bases and V by 3 bases; bases with no gene match: 10.

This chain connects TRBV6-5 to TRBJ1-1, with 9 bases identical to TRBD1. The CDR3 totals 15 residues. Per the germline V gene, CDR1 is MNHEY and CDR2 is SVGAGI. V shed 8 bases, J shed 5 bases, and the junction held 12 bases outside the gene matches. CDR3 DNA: TGTGCCAGCTGGGCGGGACAGGGAGGTTGGACTGAAGCTTTCTTT. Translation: CASWAGQGGWTEAFF.

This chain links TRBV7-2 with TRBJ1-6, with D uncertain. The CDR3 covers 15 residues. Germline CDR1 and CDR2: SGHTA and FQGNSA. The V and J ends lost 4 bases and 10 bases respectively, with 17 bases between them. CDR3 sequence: CASSSTAAGSSPLHF. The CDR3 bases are TGTGCCAGCAGCTCCACGGCCGCCGGGAGCTCACCCCTCCACTTT.

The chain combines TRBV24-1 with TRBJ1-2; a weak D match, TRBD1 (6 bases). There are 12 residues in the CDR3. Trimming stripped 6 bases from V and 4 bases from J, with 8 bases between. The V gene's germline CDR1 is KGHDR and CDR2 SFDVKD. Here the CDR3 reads CATSQGSYGYTF. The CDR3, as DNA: TGTGCCACCAGTCAGGGGTCCTATGGCTACACCTTC.

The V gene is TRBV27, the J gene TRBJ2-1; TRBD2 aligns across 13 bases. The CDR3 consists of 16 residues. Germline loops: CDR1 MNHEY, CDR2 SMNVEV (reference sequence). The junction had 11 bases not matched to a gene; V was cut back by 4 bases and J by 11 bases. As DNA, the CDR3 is TGTGCCAGCAGTTACACACTAGCGGGGGGGACAATGAAGCAGTTCTTC. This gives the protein CASSYTLAGGTMKQFF.

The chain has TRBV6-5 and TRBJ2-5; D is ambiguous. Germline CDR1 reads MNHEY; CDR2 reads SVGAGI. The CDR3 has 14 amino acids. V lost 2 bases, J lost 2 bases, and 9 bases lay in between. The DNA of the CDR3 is TGTGCCAGCAGTTACGTGGGCGCGCAAGAGACCCAGTACTTC. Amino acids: CASSYVGAQETQYF.

CDR3 in DNA: TGTGCCAGCAGCTGGCAGGGGTACACTGAAGCTTTCTTT. Its protein is CASSWQGYTEAFF. The rearrangement uses TRBV7-2 and TRBJ1-1, with a tentative D call TRBD1 (6 bases). The V end was cut by 4 bases, the J end by 3 bases, with 9 bases between. Germline V gene lookup returns CDR1 SGHTA and CDR2 FQGNSA. The CDR3 length is 13 residues.

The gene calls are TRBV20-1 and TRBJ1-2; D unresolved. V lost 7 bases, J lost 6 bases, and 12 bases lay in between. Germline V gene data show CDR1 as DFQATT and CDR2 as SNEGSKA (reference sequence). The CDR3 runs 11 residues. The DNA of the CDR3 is TGCAGTGAACCCCGAGCGGATGGCTACACCTTC. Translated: CSEPRADGYTF.

CDR3 bases: TGTGCCAGCTCCCGCCGGTCCGACAATGAGCAGTTCTTC. Amino acids: CASSRRSDNEQFF. The genes are TRBV18 and TRBJ2-1, with D hard to call. CDR1 is KGHSH and CDR2 is LQKENI in the germline V gene. This CDR3 contains 13 residues. V lost 6 bases and J lost 5, with 11 bases in between.

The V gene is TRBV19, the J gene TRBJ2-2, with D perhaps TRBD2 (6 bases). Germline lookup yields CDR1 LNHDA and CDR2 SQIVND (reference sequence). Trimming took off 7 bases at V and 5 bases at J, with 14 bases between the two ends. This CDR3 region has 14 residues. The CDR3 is CASKTGEVTGELFF. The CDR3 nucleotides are TGTGCCAGTAAAACGGGGGAAGTAACCGGGGAGCTGTTTTTT.

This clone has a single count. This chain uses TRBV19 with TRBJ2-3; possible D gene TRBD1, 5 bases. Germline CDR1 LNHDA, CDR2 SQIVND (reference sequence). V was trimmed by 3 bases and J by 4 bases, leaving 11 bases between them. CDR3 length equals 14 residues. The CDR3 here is CASSMGRLPDTQYF. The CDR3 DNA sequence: TGTGCCAGTAGTATGGGGCGCCTGCCAGATACGCAGTATTTT.

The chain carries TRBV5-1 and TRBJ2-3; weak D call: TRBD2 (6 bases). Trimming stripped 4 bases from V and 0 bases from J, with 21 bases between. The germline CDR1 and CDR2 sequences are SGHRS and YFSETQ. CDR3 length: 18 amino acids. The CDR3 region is CASSPEGWAPVSTDTQYF. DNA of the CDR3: TGCGCCAGCAGCCCGGAGGGGTGGGCCCCGGTTAGCACAGATACGCAGTATTTT.